The 30 T cell receptor beta chains listed next were all sequenced from one sample in a study of blood T cells in healthy people across ages. The second PCR ran about 6 to 11 cycles with a sample-barcoded 5' primer and J-beta primers. One entry per CDR3 protein results from TCRdb running MiXCR on the 5' RACE reads. The sample holds 700,000 to 850,000 distinct CDR3 sequences, around 34% seen once. Specimen: blood. These receptors originate from a man aged 18 to 30 in good health.

This clonotype was observed a handful of times. The rearrangement links TRBV3-1 to TRBJ1-2, with D perhaps matching TRBD1 (6 bases). This CDR3 region has 12 residues. Germline V CDR1 and CDR2: LGHDT, YNNKEL (reference sequence). V shed 4 bases and J shed 8 bases, with 11 bases lying between them. CDR3 residues: CASSRTDSGYTF. As DNA, the CDR3 is TGTGCCAGCAGCCGGACAGATTCCGGCTACACCTTC.

This clonotype was detected only a few times. V usage is TRBV10-3 and J usage is TRBJ1-4, with 10 bases lining up with TRBD1. The germline gives CDR1 ENHRY, CDR2 SYGVKD. The CDR3 loop spans 18 amino acids. V shed 3 bases, J shed 2 bases, and the junction held 9 bases outside the gene matches. The DNA for the CDR3 is TGTGCCATCAGTGACCCCGCCGGGACAGGGGCTACTAATGAAAAACTGTTTTTT. Translating it yields CAISDPAGTGATNEKLFF.

This clonotype was detected a few times. V and J are TRBV9 and TRBJ2-4; 12 bases line up with TRBD2. With 3 bases clipped from V and 0 bases from J, the junction kept 10 bases outside the gene matches. The CDR3 sequence is 19 residues long. Germline assignment: CDR1 SGDLS and CDR2 YYNGEE. The CDR3 sequence: CASSEPLAGGTLAKNIQYF. The CDR3 DNA is TGTGCCAGCAGCGAGCCTCTAGCGGGGGGGACTCTAGCCAAAAACATTCAGTACTTC.

As concerns this clonotype: One end of the junction does not line up with germline, which may come from a read error. The J gene is TRBJ2-5, the V gene TRBV7-8; 9 bases are shared with TRBD1. This CDR3 is 16 amino acids long. Per germline, CDR1 SGHVS and CDR2 FQNEAQ. The CDR3, as DNA: TGTGCCGGCAGCTTATATGGGACAGGGACCCAAGAGACCCAGTACTTC. It yields the protein CAGSLYGTGTQETQYF.

J is TRBJ2-7 and V is TRBV11-2; TRBD2 matches at 7 bases. The length of the CDR3 is 12 residues. With V trimmed by 5 bases and J by 12 bases, 10 bases remained unmatched. CDR1 SGHAT and CDR2 FQNNGV come from the germline V gene. The CDR3 protein is CASSPRTSKLYF. CDR3 nucleotides: TGTGCCAGCAGCCCCCGGACTAGTAAACTGTACTTC. Based on the CDR3 plus reference TRBV11-2 and TRBJ2-7, the full variable domain is EAGVAQSPRYKIIEKRQSVAFWCNPISGHATLYWYQQILGQGPKLLIQFQNNGVVDDSQLPKDRFSAERLKGVDSTLKIQPAKLEDSAVYLCASSPRTSKLYFGPGTRLTVT.

Points on this clonotype: The junction departs from the called germline gene at one end, perhaps through a read error. CDR3 amino acids: CVSSFPGGDTEAFF. In nucleotides, the CDR3 is TGTGTCAGCAGCTTCCCAGGGGGGGACACTGAAGCTTTCTTT. The V call is TRBV7-8, the J call TRBJ1-1; 7 bases line up with TRBD1. Germline V gene lookup returns CDR1 SGHVS and CDR2 FQNEAQ. This CDR3 spans 14 amino acids.

This rearrangement joins TRBV6-6 to TRBJ1-5; 7 positions match TRBD1. The CDR3 contains 14 residues. Germline V gene sequence: CDR1 MNHNY, CDR2 SVGAGI (reference sequence). V shed 2 bases, J shed 6 bases, and the junction held 4 bases outside the gene matches. The DNA for the CDR3 is TGTGCCAGCAGTTACGCCGACAGGGTTCAGCCCCAGCATTTT. This translates into CASSYADRVQPQHF.

This clonotype was counted only a few times. V gene TRBV29-1 combines with J gene TRBJ2-5, with D tentatively TRBD1 (6 bases). Looked up from germline, CDR1 is SQVTM and CDR2 is ANQGSEA. CDR3 length: 17 amino acids. Trimming shortened V by 1 base and J by 11 bases, and 29 bases separated the two germline ends. CDR3 coding DNA: TGCAGCGTTGAAGGTTTCGTAGGCAGGGGATTCGAATATGAGCAGTACTTC. Its translation: CSVEGFVGRGFEYEQYF.

The V and J genes are TRBV19 and TRBJ1-4, with 9 bases fitting TRBD1. Trimming removed 4 bases from V and 8 bases from J; junction bases left unmatched: 8. The germline V gene encodes CDR1 LNHDA and CDR2 SQIVND (reference sequence). The CDR3 covers 15 residues. The CDR3 is CASSKNRGPGEKLFF. CDR3 DNA: TGTGCCAGTAGTAAAAACAGGGGGCCAGGGGAAAAACTGTTTTTT.

This clonotype was detected once. CDR3 coding DNA: TGTGCCACCAGCAGTGCCACAGGTATCTATGGCTACACCTTC. As protein: CATSSATGIYGYTF. This chain uses TRBV15 with TRBJ1-2; possible D gene TRBD1, 5 bases. Germline V gives CDR1 LNHNV, CDR2 YYDKDF (reference sequence). V lost 3 bases and J 4 bases, leaving 12 bases between the germline ends. The CDR3 length is 14 residues.

The genes are TRBV12-3 or TRBV12-4 and TRBJ2-3, with D tentatively TRBD2 (6 bases). The V and J ends lost 4 bases and 2 bases respectively, with 10 bases between them. The CDR3 extends over 14 amino acids. The CDR3 bases are TGTGCCAGCAGTTACGGGGAGGCCACAGATACGCAGTATTTT. Its protein is CASSYGEATDTQYF.

Only a few counts were recorded for this clonotype. The V call is TRBV5-1, the J call TRBJ1-4; no definite D call. There are 16 residues in the CDR3. Trimming took off 5 bases at V and 4 bases at J, with 18 bases between the two ends. Germline V lookup: CDR1 SGHRS, CDR2 YFSETQ. CDR3 in amino acids: CASSHSPPVGNEKLFF. CDR3 DNA sequence: TGCGCCAGCAGTCACAGTCCTCCGGTGGGTAATGAAAAACTGTTTTTT.

The chain is built from TRBV5-1 and TRBJ1-1, with a possible D match to TRBD1 (5 bases). The germline V gene encodes CDR1 SGHRS and CDR2 YFSETQ. V dropped 0 bases and J dropped 1 base, with 13 bases sitting between them. The CDR3 runs to 16 residues. Here the CDR3 reads CASSLGPGEGNTEAFF. The CDR3 DNA follows: TGCGCCAGCAGCTTGGGTCCGGGGGAGGGGAACACTGAAGCTTTCTTT.

The rearrangement links TRBV9 to TRBJ2-2, with D hard to call. The CDR3 contains 15 residues. V lost 4 bases to trimming and J lost 6 bases, with 16 bases between them. The germline V gene has CDR1 SGDLS and CDR2 YYNGEE. CDR3 protein: CASSKTAVGAGELFF. CDR3 in DNA: TGTGCCAGCAGCAAGACGGCGGTCGGTGCCGGGGAGCTGTTTTTT.

The rearrangement joins TRBV4-3 to TRBJ1-5; no definite D call. CDR1 and CDR2 from the germline V gene are LGHNA and YSLEER. The CDR3 length is 15 residues. The ends were cut back, 0 bases at V and 3 bases at J, with 9 bases in the middle. The CDR3 DNA is TGCGCCAGCAGCCAAGATCGCGCAGTCAATCAGCCCCAGCATTTT. The encoded protein is CASSQDRAVNQPQHF.

The V and J genes are TRBV7-9 and TRBJ1-1, with D unresolved. The CDR3 covers 16 residues. The germline V gene has CDR1 SEHNR and CDR2 FQNEAQ (reference sequence). The V end lost 3 bases, the J end lost 6 bases, and 20 bases lay between the germline ends. The CDR3 reads CASSFTFVTLEAEAFF. CDR3 nucleotide sequence: TGTGCCAGCAGCTTCACCTTTGTGACTCTGGAGGCTGAAGCTTTCTTT.

This clonotype came up a few times. The rearrangement links TRBV4-2 to TRBJ2-3; 10 positions agree with TRBD2. Per germline, CDR1 LGHNA and CDR2 YNFKEQ. This CDR3 spans 16 amino acids. V lost 3 bases to trimming and J lost 4 bases; unmatched junction nucleotides: 7. The CDR3 reads CASSQSGGGSADTQYF. As DNA, the CDR3 is TGTGCCAGCAGCCAGAGCGGGGGGGGCAGTGCAGATACGCAGTATTTT.

This clonotype came up a few times. V and J are TRBV20-1 and TRBJ1-1; D might be TRBD1 (6 bases). This CDR3 comprises 14 residues. Germline CDR1 DFQATT, CDR2 SNEGSKA (reference sequence). Deletions cut 5 bases from V and 0 bases from J, with 13 bases between. In DNA, the CDR3 is TGCAGTGCTTTGAGAGGACAGTTGAACACTGAAGCTTTCTTT. Its protein is CSALRGQLNTEAFF.

V usage is TRBV6-6 and J usage is TRBJ2-2, with 8 nucleotides matching TRBD1. Germline assignment: CDR1 MNHNY and CDR2 SVGAGI (reference sequence). This CDR3 is built from 14 residues. Trimming took 4 bases from V and 6 from J; bases not matched to a gene: 4. Written as DNA, the CDR3 is TGTGCCAGCAGTTCAGGGGGCGCTTCCGGGGAGCTGTTTTTT. Protein: CASSSGGASGELFF.

The chain links TRBV27 to TRBJ1-2; D gene ambiguous. Looked up from germline, CDR1 is MNHEY and CDR2 is SMNVEV (reference sequence). V gave up 0 bases and J gave up 4 bases, with 12 bases separating them. CDR3 size: 15 residues. The chain's CDR3 is CASSLSFGRLYGYTF. The DNA of the CDR3 is TGTGCCAGCAGTTTATCGTTCGGCAGGCTCTATGGCTACACCTTC.

This clonotype was observed many times. The CDR3 region has the DNA TGTGCCAGCAGCTTCCAGACTAGCGGGGGGGCGTACGAGCAGTACTTC. Amino acid sequence: CASSFQTSGGAYEQYF. The chain links TRBV7-2 to TRBJ2-7; 14 bases line up with TRBD2. CDR1 is SGHTA, CDR2 FQGNSA, per germline. V lost 3 bases, J lost 4 bases, and 5 bases stayed unmatched. This CDR3 region has 16 residues.

The V call is TRBV6-2 or TRBV6-3, the J call TRBJ2-5; perhaps TRBD2 as D (6 bases). Per the germline V gene, CDR1 is MNHEY and CDR2 is SVGEGT. The CDR3 is 17 amino acids. V was shortened by 2 bases and J by 0 bases, with 16 bases between the two germline ends. CDR3 region: CASSYPTGRGDQETQYF. CDR3 nucleotide sequence: TGTGCCAGCAGTTACCCCACTGGGCGGGGTGACCAAGAGACCCAGTACTTC.

Remarks on this clonotype: This may stem from a read error, because a much larger clone lies one nucleotide away. V and J are TRBV7-2 and TRBJ2-3; tentative D call: TRBD1 (5 bases). Deletions cut 0 bases from V and 7 bases from J, with 11 bases between. Per germline, CDR1 SGHTA and CDR2 FQGNSA. The CDR3 extends over 14 amino acids. The CDR3 DNA is TGTGCCAGCAGCTTAGCAGGGGTCGGATATACGCAGTATTTT. Translated: CASSLAGVGYTQYF. Drawing the rest from reference TRBV7-2 and TRBJ2-3, the complete variable domain is GAGVSQSPSNKVTEKGKDVELRCDPISGHTALYWYRQSLGQGLEFLIYFQGNSAPDKSGLPSDRFSAERTGGSVSTLTIQRTQQEDSAVYLCASSLAGVGYTQYFGPGTRLTVL.

This clonotype was seen a handful of times. A junction end diverges from the germline sequence, so it may reflect a read error. The gene calls are TRBV24-1 and TRBJ2-3; D is unresolved. The CDR3 extends over 14 amino acids. Germline V gives CDR1 KGHDR, CDR2 SFDVKD. The CDR3 nucleotides are TGTGCCACCAGTGACGGATCGCCCACAGATGCGCAGTATTTT. This gives the protein CATSDGSPTDAQYF.

The sample holds a few counts of this clonotype. The chain joins TRBV28 to TRBJ2-1; D possibly matches TRBD1 or TRBD2 (5 bases each). Looked up from germline, CDR1 is MDHEN and CDR2 is SYDVKM. CDR3 length: 16 amino acids. V shed 3 bases and J shed 8 bases, with 20 bases lying between them. This chain's CDR3 is CASSLSWGRLKDEQFF. As DNA, the CDR3 is TGTGCCAGCAGTTTGTCATGGGGACGGCTCAAGGATGAGCAGTTCTTC.

V and J are TRBV7-3 and TRBJ2-2; perhaps TRBD2 as D (7 bases). CDR3 length: 17 residues. The germline CDR1 and CDR2 sequences are SGHTA and FQGTGA. Trimming shortened V by 0 bases and J by 5 bases, and 16 bases separated the two germline ends. CDR3: CASSLTSGGPGTGELFF. CDR3 nucleotides: TGTGCCAGCAGCTTAACTTCGGGGGGCCCCGGGACCGGGGAGCTGTTTTTT.

The CDR3 region has the DNA TGCAGTGCTCACAGGGTTACAGCGGGGGGATCCGAAAAGTTCTTC. It translates to CSAHRVTAGGSEKFF. The V call is TRBV20-1, the J call TRBJ2-1; 9 nucleotides line up with TRBD2. In germline, CDR1 is DFQATT, CDR2 SNEGSKA (reference sequence). The V and J ends lost 5 bases and 14 bases, in that order; junction bases with no gene match: 19. This CDR3 contains 15 residues.

V is TRBV29-1 and J is TRBJ2-5; 10 bases line up with TRBD1. The DNA end favors TRBJ2-7, so the J call may be wrong. This CDR3 spans 13 amino acids. Germline assignment: CDR1 SQVTM and CDR2 ANQGSEA. CDR3 bases: TGCAGCGTCGGGGGACAGGGGTACTACGAGCAGTACTTC. This encodes CSVGGQGYYEQYF.

A few counts support this clonotype. The chain uses TRBV29-1 and TRBJ1-2; TRBD1 is a possible D gene (5 bases). The germline V gene encodes CDR1 SQVTM and CDR2 ANQGSEA. V lost 4 bases to trimming and J lost 0 bases, with 12 bases between them. The CDR3 is 14 amino acids. The CDR3 DNA is TGCAGCGTTGCTTCCCGACAGTCTAACTATGGCTACACCTTC. Protein sequence: CSVASRQSNYGYTF. The full variable domain, in which reference TRBV29-1 and TRBJ1-2 provide the parts outside the CDR3, is SAVISQKPSRDICQRGTSLTIQCQVDSQVTMMFWYRQQPGQSLTLIATANQGSEATYESGFVIDKFPISRPNLTFSTLTVSNMSPEDSSIYLCSVASRQSNYGYTFGSGTRLTVV.

This clonotype turned up a few times. The DNA for the CDR3 is TGTGCCAGCAGACTGGAACAAAACACTGAAGCTTTCTTT. This sequence encodes CASRLEQNTEAFF. This sequence joins TRBV2 and TRBJ1-1; the D is unclear. The V end lost 6 bases, the J end lost 2 bases, and 10 bases lay between the germline ends. This CDR3 contains 13 residues. From germline, CDR1 is SNHLY and CDR2 FYNNEI.